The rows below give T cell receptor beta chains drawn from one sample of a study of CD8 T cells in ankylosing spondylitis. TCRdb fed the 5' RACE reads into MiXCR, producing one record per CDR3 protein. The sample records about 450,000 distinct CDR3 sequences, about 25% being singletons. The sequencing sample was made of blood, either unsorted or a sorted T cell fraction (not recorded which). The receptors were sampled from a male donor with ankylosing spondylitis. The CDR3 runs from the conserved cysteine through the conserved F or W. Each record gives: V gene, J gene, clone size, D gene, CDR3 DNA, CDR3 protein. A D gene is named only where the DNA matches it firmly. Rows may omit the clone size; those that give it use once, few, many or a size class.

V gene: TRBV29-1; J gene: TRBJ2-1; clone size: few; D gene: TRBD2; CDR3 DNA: TGCAGCGTTCCGGGACTAGCGGGAGGAATTCGTACCTACAATGAGCAGTTCTTC; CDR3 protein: CSVPGLAGGIRTYNEQFF
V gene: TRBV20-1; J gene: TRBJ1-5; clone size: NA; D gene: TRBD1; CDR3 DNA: TGCAGTGCTAGAGGTACAGGGGTCCCCCATCAGCCCCAGCATTTT; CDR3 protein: CSARGTGVPHQPQHF
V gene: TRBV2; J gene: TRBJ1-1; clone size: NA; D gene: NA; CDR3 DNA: TGTGCCAGCAGCCTAGGATGGCTGGGTATCACTGAAGCTTTCTTT; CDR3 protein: CASSLGWLGITEAFF
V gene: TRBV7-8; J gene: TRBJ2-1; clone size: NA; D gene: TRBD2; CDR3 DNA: TGTGCCAGCAGCCCCCTCTTAGCTAGCGGGAGTAATGAGCAGTTCTTC; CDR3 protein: CASSPLLASGSNEQFF
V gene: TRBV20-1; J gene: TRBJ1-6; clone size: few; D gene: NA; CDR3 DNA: TGCAGTGCTAGAGCCGGCAGGGACTCCTATAATTCACCCCTCCACTTT; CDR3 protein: CSARAGRDSYNSPLHF
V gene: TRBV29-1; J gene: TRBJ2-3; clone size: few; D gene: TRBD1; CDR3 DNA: TGCAGCGTTGAAGGGAGAACAGGGGGCGGAAGCACAGATACGCAGTATTTT; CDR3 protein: CSVEGRTGGGSTDTQYF
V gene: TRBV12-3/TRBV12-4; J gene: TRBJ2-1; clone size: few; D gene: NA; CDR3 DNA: TGTGCCAGCAAAACCGGGAATGAGCAGTTCTTC; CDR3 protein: CASKTGNEQFF
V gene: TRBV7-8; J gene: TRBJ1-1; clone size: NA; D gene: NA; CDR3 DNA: TGTGCCAGCAGCTTAGGGGTTCGGGCTGAAGCTTTCTTT; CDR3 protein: CASSLGVRAEAFF
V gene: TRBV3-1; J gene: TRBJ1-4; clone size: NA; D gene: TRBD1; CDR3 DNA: TGTGCCAGCAGCCAAGGACAGGGAAGGGGGAAACTGTTTTTT; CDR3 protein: CASSQGQGRGKLFF
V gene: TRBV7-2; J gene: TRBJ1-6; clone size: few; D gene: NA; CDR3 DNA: TGTGCCAGCAGCTCGCCGACGGGGGGGAATTCACCCCTCCACTTT; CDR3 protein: CASSSPTGGNSPLHF
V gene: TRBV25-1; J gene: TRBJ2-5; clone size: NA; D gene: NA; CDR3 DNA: TGTGCCAGCAGTGAATATATAAGGGGGTTGCGAGAGACCCAGTACTTC; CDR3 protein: CASSEYIRGLRETQYF
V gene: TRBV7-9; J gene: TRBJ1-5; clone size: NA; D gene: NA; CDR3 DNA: TGTGCCAGCAGCCTCGGGACCTCGGGGAGCAATCAGCCCCAGCATTTT; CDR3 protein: CASSLGTSGSNQPQHF
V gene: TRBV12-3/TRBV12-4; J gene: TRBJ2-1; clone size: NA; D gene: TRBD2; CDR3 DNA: TGTGCCAGCAGTTTCCCTAGCGGGAGGGCCGGAAAGCACAATGAGCAGTTCTTC; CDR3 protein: CASSFPSGRAGKHNEQFF
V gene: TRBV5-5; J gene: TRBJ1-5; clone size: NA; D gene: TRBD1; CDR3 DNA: TGTGCCAGCAGCTTTAAAGGAGGACAGGGAGATCAGCCCCAGCATTTT; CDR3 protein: CASSFKGGQGDQPQHF
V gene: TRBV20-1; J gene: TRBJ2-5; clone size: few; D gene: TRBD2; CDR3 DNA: TGCAGTGCTAGAGATCGGCTAGCGGGAGGTCGCCAAGAGACCCAGTACTTC; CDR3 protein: CSARDRLAGGRQETQYF
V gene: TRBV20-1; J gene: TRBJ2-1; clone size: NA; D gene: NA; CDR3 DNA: TGCAGTGCTGGTTTGGGCGGATACAATGAGCAGTTCTTC; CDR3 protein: CSAGLGGYNEQFF
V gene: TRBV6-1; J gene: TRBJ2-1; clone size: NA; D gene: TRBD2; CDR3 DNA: TGTGCCAGCAAGCTAGCGGGAGTTTCAGATGAGCAGTTCTTC; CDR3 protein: CASKLAGVSDEQFF
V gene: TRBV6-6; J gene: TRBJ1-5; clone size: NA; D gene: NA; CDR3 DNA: TGTGCCAGCAGTTCGACTTTCGAACAGCCCCAGCATTTT; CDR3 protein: CASSSTFEQPQHF
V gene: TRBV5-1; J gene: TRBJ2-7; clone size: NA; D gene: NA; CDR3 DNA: TGCGCCAGCAGCATGGGGGGAGCAGGAGTCGGTGAGCAGTACTTC; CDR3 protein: CASSMGGAGVGEQYF
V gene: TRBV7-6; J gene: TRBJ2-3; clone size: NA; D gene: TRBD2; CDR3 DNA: TGTGCCAGCAGCTTAGGCCGGCTAGCGGGAGGGGATACGCAGTATTTT; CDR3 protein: CASSLGRLAGGDTQYF
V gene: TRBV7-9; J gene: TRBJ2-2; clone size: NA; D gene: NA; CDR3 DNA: TGTGCCAGCAGCTTTCCGGGCTGGGGAACCGGGGAGCTGTTTTTT; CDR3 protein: CASSFPGWGTGELFF
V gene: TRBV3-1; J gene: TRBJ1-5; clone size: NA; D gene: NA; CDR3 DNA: TGTGCCAGCAGCCAAGATTTACAGCCCCTGGAGCCCCAGCATTTT; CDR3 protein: CASSQDLQPLEPQHF
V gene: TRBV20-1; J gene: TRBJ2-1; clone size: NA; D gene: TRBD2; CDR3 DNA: TGCAGTGCGGAGCGGGAGGGTGAGCAGTTCTTC; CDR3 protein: CSAEREGEQFF
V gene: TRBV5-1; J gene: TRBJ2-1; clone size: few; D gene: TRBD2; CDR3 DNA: TGCGCCAGCAGCATAACGGGACTAGCGGGAGTCGATGAGCAGTTCTTC; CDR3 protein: CASSITGLAGVDEQFF
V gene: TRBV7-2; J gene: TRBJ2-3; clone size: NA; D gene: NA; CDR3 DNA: TGTGCCAGCAGCTTAGACCCCTTCGTGGCCCAGGGGCAGTATTTT; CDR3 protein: CASSLDPFVAQGQYF
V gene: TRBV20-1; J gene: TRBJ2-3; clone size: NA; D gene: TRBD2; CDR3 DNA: TGCAGTGCTTTTAGCGGGAGTCGGCCAGATACGCAGTATTTT; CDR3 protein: CSAFSGSRPDTQYF
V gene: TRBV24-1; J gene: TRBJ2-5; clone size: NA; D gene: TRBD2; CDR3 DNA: TGTGCCACCAGTGATTTTTCTAGCGGGATGGAGGGGGAGACCCAGTACTTC; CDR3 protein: CATSDFSSGMEGETQYF
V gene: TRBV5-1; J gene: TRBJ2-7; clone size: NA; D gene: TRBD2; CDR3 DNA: TGCGCCAGCAGTTTTACGGGAGGGGGGTCCTACGAGCAGTACTTC; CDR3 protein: CASSFTGGGSYEQYF
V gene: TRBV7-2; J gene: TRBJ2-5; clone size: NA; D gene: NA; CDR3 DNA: TGTGCCAGCAGCTTAGGGGGGGCGACCCAGTACTTC; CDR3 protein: CASSLGGATQYF
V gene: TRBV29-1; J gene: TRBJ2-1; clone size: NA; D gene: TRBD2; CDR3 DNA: TGCAGCGTCGTGACTAGCGGGAGGACCCACAATGAGCAGTTCTTC; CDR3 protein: CSVVTSGRTHNEQFF
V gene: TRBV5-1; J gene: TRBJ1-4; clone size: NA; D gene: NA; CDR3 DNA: TGCGCCAGCAGCTTGGATCCCCGACAGGCCTTTAATGAAAAACTGTTTTTT; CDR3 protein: CASSLDPRQAFNEKLFF
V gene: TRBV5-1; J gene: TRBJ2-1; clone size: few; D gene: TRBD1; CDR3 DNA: TGCGCCAGCGGGACAGTGGGGAATGAGCAGTTCTTC; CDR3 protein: CASGTVGNEQFF
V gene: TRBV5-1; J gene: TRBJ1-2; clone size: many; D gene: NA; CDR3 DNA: TGCGCCAGCAGCCCATTACAGGGAAGTTTTGGCTACACCTTC; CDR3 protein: CASSPLQGSFGYTF
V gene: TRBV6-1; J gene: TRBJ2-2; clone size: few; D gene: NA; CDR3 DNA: TGTGCCAGCAGTAAGAAACAGGGCGCCGGGGAGCTGTTTTTT; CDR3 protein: CASSKKQGAGELFF
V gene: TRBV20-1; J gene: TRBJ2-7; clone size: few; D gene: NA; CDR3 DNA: TGCAGTGCTAGTCCAGGGGCCTACTCCGGAAAAGGTTACGAGCAGTACTTC; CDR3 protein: CSASPGAYSGKGYEQYF
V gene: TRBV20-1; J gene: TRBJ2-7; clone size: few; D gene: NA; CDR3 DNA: TGCAGTGCTAGAGGGAGGCGAGCTTACGAGCAGTACTTC; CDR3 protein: CSARGRRAYEQYF
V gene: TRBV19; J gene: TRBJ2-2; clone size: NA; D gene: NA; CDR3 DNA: TGTGCCAGTAGTATTAGCAATGGCCCCGGGGAGCTGTTTTTT; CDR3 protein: CASSISNGPGELFF
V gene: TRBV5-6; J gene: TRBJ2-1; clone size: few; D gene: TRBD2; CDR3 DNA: TGTGCCAGCAGCCCTTACCTAGCGGGAGCCTACAATGAGCAGTTCTTC; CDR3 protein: CASSPYLAGAYNEQFF
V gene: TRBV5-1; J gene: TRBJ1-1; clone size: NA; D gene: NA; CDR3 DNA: TGCGCCAGCAGAAGGGCTTCCGGGGACACTGAAGCTTTCTTT; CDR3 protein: CASRRASGDTEAFF
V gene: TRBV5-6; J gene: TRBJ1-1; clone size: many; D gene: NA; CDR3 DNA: TGTGCCAGCAGCCGCGATCCCAGCAAAGGGGACACTGAAGCTTTCTTT; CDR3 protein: CASSRDPSKGDTEAFF
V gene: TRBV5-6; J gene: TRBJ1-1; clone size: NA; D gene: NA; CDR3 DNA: TGTGCCAGCAGCCGACTAGACAGGAACACTGAAGCTTTCTTT; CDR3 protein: CASSRLDRNTEAFF
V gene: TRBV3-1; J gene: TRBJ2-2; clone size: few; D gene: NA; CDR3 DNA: TGTGCCAGCAGCCTGTCCGGGACTCCCTCCACCGGGGAGCTGTTTTTT; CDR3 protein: CASSLSGTPSTGELFF
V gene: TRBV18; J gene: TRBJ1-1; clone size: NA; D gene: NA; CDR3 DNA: TGTGCCAGCTCACCAACACCGGTTGCAGCCGCTGAAGCTTTCTTT; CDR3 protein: CASSPTPVAAAEAFF
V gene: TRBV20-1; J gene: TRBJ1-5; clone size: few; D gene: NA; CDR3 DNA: TGCAGTGCTGGGGCCCGGTACTCCCGAGGGGGCAATCAGCCCCAGCATTTT; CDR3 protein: CSAGARYSRGGNQPQHF
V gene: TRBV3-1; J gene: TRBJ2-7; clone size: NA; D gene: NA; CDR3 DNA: TGTGCCAGCAGCCAAGCCCGCTACGAGCAGTACTTC; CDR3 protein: CASSQARYEQYF
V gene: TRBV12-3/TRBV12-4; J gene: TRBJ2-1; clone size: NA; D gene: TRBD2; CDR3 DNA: TGTGCCAGCAGCCGACTAGCGGGAGAGTATGAGCAGTTCTTC; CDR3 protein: CASSRLAGEYEQFF
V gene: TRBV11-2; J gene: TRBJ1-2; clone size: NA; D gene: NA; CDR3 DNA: TGTGCCAGCAACTCCATCAGAGCAGGAGCATATGGCTACACCTTC; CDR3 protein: CASNSIRAGAYGYTF